This paragraph reports one T cell receptor (beta chain). How the authors handled the data: The assay estimated nucleated cells by amplifying reference gene primers. Sequenced by immunoSEQ multiplex PCR; TCRdb stores in-frame clones only, minus some. V and J calls and clone size are as listed in that table; D and trimming were resolved from the DNA. The sample includes about 190,000 clones, roughly 80% of them seen just once. This record comes from a study of blood T cell repertoires in COVID-19. Study overall: Donors in the United States, Italy and Spain gave samples during acute or convalescent COVID-19. Sources were T cells, B-cell-depleted T cells, or PBMCs; the material itself was cDNA or gDNA.

CDR1 is WSHSY, CDR2 SAAADI, per germline. J was trimmed by 6 bases and V by 5 bases; bases with no gene match: 3. The CDR3 extends over 13 amino acids. This clonotype was sampled from a man aged 50 to 60 who had recovered from COVID-19. V is TRBV10-2 and J is TRBJ2-3, with 9 bases identical to TRBD2. Sequencing was carried out using peripheral blood. The CDR3 bases are TGCGCCAGCAGTCCCGGACTAGCGGATACGCAGTATTTT. This sequence encodes CASSPGLADTQYF.